A selection of T cell receptor beta chains follows, all from one sample in a study of shared clonotypes between healthy human individuals. Here immunoSEQ multiplex PCR was the method, and the copy in TCRdb shows in-frame clones only, minus some. This sample has some 2,500,000 clones; roughly 93% occur once, and the top ten carry roughly 0.39%. Sequenced: naive CD4+ T cells from PBMCs. The source of these receptors is a man between 18 and 29 years old in good health. Some clones in this sample may be carry-over from other donors' samples. Each CDR3 is given with its conserved first and last residue. A D gene is named only where the DNA matches it firmly. Only some rows state a clone size, as once, few, many or a class for expanded clones.

v_call	d_call	clone_size	j_call	cdr3_nt	cdr3_aa
TRBV6-5	-	-	TRBJ1-2	TGTGCCAGCAGCTTACAGGGCTATGGCTACACCTTC	CASSLQGYGYTF
TRBV6-5	TRBD1	-	TRBJ1-2	TGTGCCAGCAGTCCTGACAGGGGGCGAGTTGGCTACACCTTC	CASSPDRGRVGYTF
TRBV6-5	-	-	TRBJ1-4	TGTGCCAGCAGCCTCCGACCCTTTTTTAATGAAAAACTGTTTTTT	CASSLRPFFNEKLFF
TRBV5-1	-	few	TRBJ2-1	TGCGCCAGCAGCTTGGGGGACAATGAGCAGTTCTTC	CASSLGDNEQFF
TRBV5-1	-	-	TRBJ1-4	TGCGCCAGCAGCCCGGGTACGGGTGAAAAACTGTTTTTT	CASSPGTGEKLFF
TRBV4-3	-	-	TRBJ1-4	TGCGCCAGCAGCATAGGACCTACCTCTCCAGTCGTTGAAAAACTGTTTTTT	CASSIGPTSPVVEKLFF
TRBV7-8	-	-	TRBJ1-2	TGTGCCAGCTCAATTAATGGACAGTTAAACTATGGCTACACCTTC	CASSINGQLNYGYTF
TRBV2	-	few	TRBJ1-1	TGTGCCAGCAGCGCCGACAGTCTTGAAGCTTTCTTT	CASSADSLEAFF
TRBV29-1	-	-	TRBJ1-2	TGCAGCGTTGAAGTGGGCCGGGGGCTCTCCACCTACACCTTC	CSVEVGRGLSTYTF
TRBV5-5	TRBD1	-	TRBJ1-2	TGTGCCAGCAGCTTGGGAGTGTGGACAGGTGGATCCTACACCTTC	CASSLGVWTGGSYTF
TRBV14	-	once	TRBJ2-7	TGTGCCAGCAGCCCAATACAGGGTTCCTACGAGCAGTACTTC	CASSPIQGSYEQYF
TRBV7-3	TRBD1	once	TRBJ1-2	TGTGCCAGCAGCTTACGAGGGGGACAGGCCGGGAGCTATGGCTACACCTTC	CASSLRGGQAGSYGYTF
TRBV19	TRBD2	-	TRBJ2-3	TGTGCCAGTAGTTCCGGACTAGCGGGTCCCACAGATACGCAGTATTTT	CASSSGLAGPTDTQYF
TRBV10-3	TRBD1	-	TRBJ1-1	TGTGCCATCAGTGACAGGCCACGGACAGGGGGCATGAACACTGAAGCTTTCTTT	CAISDRPRTGGMNTEAFF
TRBV5-8	-	-	TRBJ1-2	TGTGCCAGCAGCTTGGTACTATCGACAGCCTCCGGGGAAGGCTACACCTTC	CASSLVLSTASGEGYTF
TRBV6-5	TRBD1	-	TRBJ2-1	TGTGCCAGCACCCGGGACCGTCTCAGGGGGAATGAGCAGTTCTTC	CASTRDRLRGNEQFF
TRBV5-6	-	-	TRBJ1-1	TGTGCCAGCAGCCTCTGGCGCCCGAGCGCGAACACTGAAGCTTTCTTT	CASSLWRPSANTEAFF
TRBV2	-	-	TRBJ2-2	TGTGCCAGCAGGGGGAACAGGGTGAACACCGGGGAGCTGTTTTTT	CASRGNRVNTGELFF
TRBV6-5	TRBD1	-	TRBJ2-3	TGTGCCAGCAGTTACTCGTCGCAGGGGGCGGCGGATACGCAGTATTTT	CASSYSSQGAADTQYF
TRBV6-6	-	-	TRBJ2-7	TGTGCCAGCATGGGGAAAGTCTACGAGCAGTACTTC	CASMGKVYEQYF
TRBV28	-	-	TRBJ2-7	TGTGCCAGCAGTCGGGATTTACCCGCCTACGAGCAGTACTTC	CASSRDLPAYEQYF
TRBV7-2	-	-	TRBJ2-1	TGTGCCAGCAGCTTAGCACCTAGCTCCTACAATGAGCAGTTCTTC	CASSLAPSSYNEQFF
TRBV5-6	-	-	TRBJ2-5	TGTGCCAGCAGCACAGCTAACAGTGGGGAGACCCAGTACTTC	CASSTANSGETQYF
TRBV19	TRBD2	-	TRBJ2-1	TGTGCCAGTAGCCGACTAGCGGGAGGGCACTACAATGAGCAGTTCTTC	CASSRLAGGHYNEQFF
TRBV6-5	-	-	TRBJ2-2	TGTGCCAGCAGTTATTATGGGTACACCGGGGAGCTGTTTTTT	CASSYYGYTGELFF
TRBV7-3	-	-	TRBJ2-2	TGTGCCAGCAGCACCCGCGGCTTACTAGGTTCGCACGGGGAGCTGTTTTTT	CASSTRGLLGSHGELFF
TRBV5-5	-	-	TRBJ1-5	TGTGCCAGCAGTTACCGGGACACAAGCTGGGGTGGCAATCAGCCCCAGCATTTT	CASSYRDTSWGGNQPQHF
TRBV5-1	-	-	TRBJ1-2	TGCGCCAGCAGCGCGTCTGAATATGGCTACACCTTC	CASSASEYGYTF
TRBV7-2	-	-	TRBJ2-1	TGTGCCAGCAGCTTCGGGGCAGGGTACAATGAGCAGTTCTTC	CASSFGAGYNEQFF
TRBV5-4	-	-	TRBJ1-3	TGTGCCAGCAAGGACGGACAGAACTCTGGAAACACCATATATTTT	CASKDGQNSGNTIYF
TRBV28	-	-	TRBJ2-5	TGTGCCAGCAGTTTTATCTCGCGTGATTTGTACCAAGAGACCCAGTACTTC	CASSFISRDLYQETQYF
TRBV11-2	-	-	TRBJ2-7	TGTGCCAGCAGCTCCCTCCCCAGGGGCGCTTCTACCTACGAGCAGTACTTC	CASSSLPRGASTYEQYF
TRBV28	TRBD2	-	TRBJ2-5	TGTGCCAGCAGTTCCGGGACTAGCGGGATCAGTGGAGAGACCCAGTACTTC	CASSSGTSGISGETQYF
TRBV5-5	-	-	TRBJ2-2	TGTGCCAGCGGTAGGGCCACGAACACCGGGGAGCTGTTTTTT	CASGRATNTGELFF
TRBV10-3	TRBD2	once	TRBJ2-1	TGTGCCATCAGTGGACTAGCGGCCTCCTACAATGAGCAGTTCTTC	CAISGLAASYNEQFF
TRBV6-1	-	-	TRBJ2-1	TGTGCCAGCAGTGAAGCGCTTGTGGGAGGCGATGAGCAGTTCTTC	CASSEALVGGDEQFF
TRBV5-1	-	-	TRBJ2-7	TGCGCCCCGGCCATCCCCCGGGGGCAGTACTTC	CAPAIPRGQYF
TRBV7-8	-	-	TRBJ1-1	TGTGCCAGCAGCCTCTCTCCTAGCCTCTCAAGCACTGAAGCTTTCTTT	CASSLSPSLSSTEAFF
TRBV5-1	TRBD1	-	TRBJ2-1	TGCGCCAGCAGCCAAGGGACAGGGTGGGACAATGAGCAGTTCTTC	CASSQGTGWDNEQFF
TRBV13	-	-	TRBJ2-7	TGTGCCAGCAGCTTAGTTCACAGGGCGGCCTACGAGCAGTACTTC	CASSLVHRAAYEQYF
TRBV7-2	TRBD1	-	TRBJ1-1	TGTGCCAGCAGCTTAGTGGAGGGGGCGCACACTGAAGCTTTCTTT	CASSLVEGAHTEAFF
TRBV5-1	TRBD1	-	TRBJ1-1	TGCGCCAGCAGCTTTGGGACAGGGAACACTGAAGCTTTCTTT	CASSFGTGNTEAFF
TRBV28	TRBD2	-	TRBJ2-7	TGTGCCAGCAGTTTAGCACTAGCGGGAGCGGGGGACGAGCAGTACTTC	CASSLALAGAGDEQYF
TRBV5-1	-	once	TRBJ2-1	TGCGCCAGCAGCTTACTCGGTCCAACTACCGGGGATGGTGAGCAGTTCTTC	CASSLLGPTTGDGEQFF
TRBV7-8	TRBD1	-	TRBJ1-2	TGTGCCAGCAGCTTAGGGACAGGGGGTGGGTCTACCTATGGCTACACCTTC	CASSLGTGGGSTYGYTF
TRBV6-4	TRBD1	-	TRBJ2-1	TGTGCCAGCAGTGATAGGACAGGGGGAAGGAATGAGCAGTTCTTC	CASSDRTGGRNEQFF
TRBV9	TRBD2	-	TRBJ2-2	TGTGCCAGCAGCGGAGGACTAGCGGGAGGGATTACCGGGGAGCTGTTTTTT	CASSGGLAGGITGELFF
TRBV2	-	once	TRBJ1-2	TGTGCCAGAAATCAGCAGGTCGTCGGCTACACCTTC	CARNQQVVGYTF
TRBV7-3	TRBD1	-	TRBJ2-2	TGTGCCAGCAGCTTAACAGGGGGACAGGAGAACACCGGGGAGCTGTTTTTT	CASSLTGGQENTGELFF
TRBV29-1	-	-	TRBJ2-5	TGCAGCGTTGCTATCAGCCAAGAGACCCAGTACTTC	CSVAISQETQYF
TRBV19	-	-	TRBJ2-5	TGTGCCAGTAGCCGAGACAGTTTGCAAGAGACCCAGTACTTC	CASSRDSLQETQYF
TRBV19	TRBD1	-	TRBJ1-5	TGTGCCAGTAGTATCTCGGGACAGGGATTGAGATGGAATCAGCCCCAGCATTTT	CASSISGQGLRWNQPQHF
TRBV29-1	TRBD2	-	TRBJ2-3	TGCAGCGCTAGCGGGGTGACAGATACGCAGTATTTT	CSASGVTDTQYF